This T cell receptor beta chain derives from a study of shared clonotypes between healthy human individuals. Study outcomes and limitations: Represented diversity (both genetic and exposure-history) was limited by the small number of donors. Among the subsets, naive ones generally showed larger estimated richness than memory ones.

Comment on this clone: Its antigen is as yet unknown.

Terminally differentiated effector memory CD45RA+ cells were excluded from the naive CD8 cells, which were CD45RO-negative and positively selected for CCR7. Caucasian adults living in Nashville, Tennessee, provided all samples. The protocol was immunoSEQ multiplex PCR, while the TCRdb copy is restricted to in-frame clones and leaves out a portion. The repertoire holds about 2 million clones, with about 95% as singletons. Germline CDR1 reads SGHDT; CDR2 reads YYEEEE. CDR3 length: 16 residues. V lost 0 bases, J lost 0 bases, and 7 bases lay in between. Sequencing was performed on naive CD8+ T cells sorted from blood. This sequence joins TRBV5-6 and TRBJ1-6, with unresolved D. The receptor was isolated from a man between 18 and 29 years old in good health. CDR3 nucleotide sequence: TGTGCCAGCAGCTTGGCTGCGAGCTCCTATAATTCACCCCTCCACTTT. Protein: CASSLAASSYNSPLHF. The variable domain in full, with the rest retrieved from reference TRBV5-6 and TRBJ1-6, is DAGVTQSPTHLIKTRGQQVTLRCSPKSGHDTVSWYQQALGQGPQFIFQYYEEEERQRGNFPDRFSGHQFPNYSSELNVNALLLGDSALYLCASSLAASSYNSPLHFGNGTRLTVT.